This T cell receptor beta chain is drawn from a study of vaccination effects on CD4 cells after COVID-19. In the ViraFEST assay, antigen-specific CD4+ clonotypes were identified by expansion after peptide-pool stimulation. On roughly day 9 of culture, CD4+ T cells were separated out. This individual tested PCR-positive for SARS-CoV-2 infection between March and December 2020. Concerning this clone itself: Its cognate antigen is unknown.

CDR3 length equals 19 residues. CDR1 is SGHRS and CDR2 is YFSETQ in the germline V gene. J was trimmed by 0 bases and V by 4 bases; bases with no gene match: 16. The repertoire was sequenced with immunoSEQ multiplex PCR; TCRdb's copy has only in-frame clones and lacks some. The data show about 45,000 clones, around 72% seen once. The chain couples TRBV5-1 to TRBJ1-2, with 9 positions matching TRBD1. The receptor's source is a human donor who had a prior SARS-CoV-2 infection. This sample comprised CD4+ T cells from PBMCs cultured with a peptide pool, obtained before COVID-19 vaccination. The CDR3 sequence is CASSQHYLGGQGSNYGYTF. CDR3 DNA sequence: TGCGCCAGCAGCCAACACTATCTGGGGGGACAGGGATCTAACTATGGCTACACCTTC.